The text below deals with one TCR beta chain. The data belong to a study of blood T cell repertoires in COVID-19. Study in general: Both acute and convalescent COVID-19 samples were obtained from the United States, Italy and Spain. The cDNA or gDNA used as material had been derived from T cells, B-cell-depleted T cells, or PBMCs.

Assay used: immunoSEQ multiplex PCR; TCRdb lists only in-frame clones, some missing. In the table there are about 61,000 clones, roughly 87% of which are singletons. Germline lookup yields CDR1 SNHLY and CDR2 FYNNEI. The CDR3 is made up of 14 amino acids. Deletions cut 4 bases from V and 3 bases from J, with 10 bases between. The source of this sequence is an older man in a cohort sampled during active COVID-19. The chain employs TRBV2 and TRBJ1-5; D is undetermined. What was sequenced was peripheral blood. The CDR3 nucleotides read TGTGCCAGCAGTGTCTTGCGGGACAATCAGCCCCAGCATTTT. Protein: CASSVLRDNQPQHF.